This T cell receptor (beta chain) emerged from a study of cytomegalovirus exposure and HLA in healthy donors (dated by TCRdb to 2017 to 2019). Study-level background: An earlier analysis of fewer than 750 of the donors reported around 280 Gb of sequence data and 95 million to 130 million unique TCR beta sequences obtained from some 200 million T cells. An early release covering 550 to 650 HLA-typed donors comprised approximately 290 gigabases of sequencing data and around 80 million unique TCR sequences. Every repertoire in the discovery cohort had been generated on one and the same sequencing platform. Along with the roughly 670-subject first cohort, a separate validation cohort of over a hundred different subjects was used. Using immunosequencing, the study profiled T cell repertoires from about 650 subjects and related those repertoires to cytomegalovirus serostatus. The study aimed to test whether signatures of past pathogen exposure could be identified by cataloging public T cell receptors. A later analysis re-examined previously published TCR beta repertoires from just over 650 donors and added high-resolution HLA genotyping to investigate patterns of TCR occurrence. Donor age, sex, ethnicity and CMV serostatus were compiled together with the repertoire data. The number of donors typed differed by locus, with about 620-630 for A, B, C, DRB1 and DQB1, roughly 550 for DQA1, 600 to 610 for DPA1, and around 450 for DPB1. The study combined high-throughput TCR immunosequencing, statistical association of individual TCRs with disease status, and machine learning to predict cytomegalovirus infection status. HLA typing included class I and class II loci at four-digit resolution. Rather than drawing on any new phenotypic data, the later analysis identified candidate immune exposures from TCR beta sequences and the way those sequences occurred across donors. On average, around 240,000 unique TCR beta nucleotide sequences were sequenced per donor among 300 to 500 genotyped donors of the cohort, with roughly a sixth of those sequences being non-productive. In a later genetic analysis, genome-wide SNP genotypes for about 55% of the roughly 700 donors were used, and that subset was treated as a discovery cohort. A handful of DR-DQ haplotypes were handled as single units for association and clustering because linkage in the cohort was strong. Of the roughly 410 genotyped donors, 70% to 90% were placed in the genetic ancestry cluster associated with self-reported Caucasian donors. In an earlier analysis of around 540 of the donors, high-throughput TCR beta sequencing was used to judge whether each TCR beta V gene segment behaved as functional or pseudogenic.

Overall study results and their limits: In a later genetic analysis, a missense DCLRE1C variant was associated with V-gene and J-gene trimming of TCR beta chains, and the association was replicated in an independent cohort. The classifier was reported to diagnose cytomegalovirus status with high specificity and sensitivity in both the original and validation cohorts. Roughly uniform sequencing depth across donors was assumed in presence/absence analyses, although this assumption may not hold. When HLA alleles, especially DR and DQ, strongly co-occurred, TCR associations were difficult to assign to individual alleles. In an earlier analysis of fewer than 700 of the donors, most TCR beta V segments appeared in productive rearrangements about 87% or about 30% of the time, broadly matching IMGT annotations. In a later analysis, HLA-associated TCR beta chains were found to be more clonally expanded and to have lower generation probabilities than equally common non-associated chains. Several of the top co-occurrence clusters appeared to be linked to parvovirus B19, influenza, CMV and Epstein-Barr virus, according to a later analysis. A few of the identified cytomegalovirus-associated TCR beta chains were confirmed in vitro to be specific for cytomegalovirus antigens. Correlated functional status among segregating V segments might reflect linkage disequilibrium, but an unknown experimental factor could not be ruled out. At a false discovery rate of 0.05, a later analysis linked under 20,000 TCR beta sequences to specific HLA alleles. Across donors, most TCR sequences were observed very rarely, whereas some public TCRs were present in many individuals. In a later analysis, the rate of TCR association differed among HLA loci, with DRB1 alleles having the most associated TCRs and HLA-C alleles having the fewest. A cluster of highly shared sequence variants was judged likely to be a technical artifact of the sequencing pipeline. Because some donors lacked HLA typing at each locus, the association tests relied only on the typed subset. A further reported finding was that TCR beta sequences accurately predicted the HLA-A and HLA-B alleles for most subjects in the first cohort. Some IMGT-functional V segments, including TRBV6-2 and TRBV6-3, could not be distinguished by the 87-base-pair reads and were therefore excluded. Only TCR beta chains were sequenced in this cohort, and the absence of alpha or paired-chain data limited detectable features. The authors suggested that the approach could potentially be extended to other disease states and immunological phenotypes. The study gave a list of 150 to 200 TCR beta chains associated with cytomegalovirus. CMV serostatus was the only immune exposure information available for the cohort. The earlier analysis of some 560 of the donors excluded roughly 17 rarely observed V segments, including chromosome 9 orphons, because counts were too low. According to a later analysis, most CMV-associated TCR beta chains appeared to be HLA-restricted, and the HLA associations seemed to be driven largely by CMV exposure. According to a later genetic analysis, donors in an Asian-associated ancestry cluster had fewer N-insertions in productive TCRs than the approximately 690-donor mean.

Receptors were amplified or captured by the immunoSEQ multiplex PCR assay. A mixture of 60 forward primers for TCR Vbeta segments and 13 reverse primers for TCR Jbeta segments was used in the multiplex PCR. Amplification of the CDR3 region of rearranged TCR beta genes was performed with a multiplex PCR assay on genomic DNA. The amplified TCR beta libraries were sequenced on the Illumina HiSeq System as 87-base-pair reads. In the original analysis: A later analysis tallied tens of millions of unique TCR beta chains across the 550 to 850 repertoires, and some 10 million of those chains were shared by two or more donors. A nearest-neighbor algorithm error-corrected the raw reads and collapsed the reads into unique sequences, merging closely related sequences to remove PCR and sequencing errors. Alignment of CDR3 sequences to IMGT reference sequences was used to assign V, D and J gene segments. For a sequence to be retained, a match of at least six nucleotides to both a V gene segment and a J gene segment was required. A rearrangement was called productive if the CDR3 had no stop codons and remained in frame with V and J, and every other rearrangement was called non-productive. Following IMGT convention, CDR3 was defined as the stretch from the second conserved V-encoded cysteine up to the conserved J-encoded phenylalanine. Sequences without an unambiguous match to a single V gene segment were excluded from the earlier analysis of several hundred of the donors. In an earlier analysis of some 590 of the donors, V segments were called functional above 56.7% productive rearrangements and were called segregating when the between-donor standard deviation exceeded 5%. A statistical classification framework was built to diagnose cytomegalovirus status from the catalog of TCR beta chain sequences. In a later analysis, V and J genes were assigned by comparing TCR nucleotide sequences against IMGT/GENE-DB human TR gene sequences. Using the TCRdist pipeline, a later analysis assigned CDR3 sequences along with most-parsimonious VDJ recombination scenarios. In a later analysis, every TCR beta chain was defined by the combination of its CDR3 amino acid sequence and its V-gene family, and reads without a unique V-gene family were dropped. To address suspected cross-contamination and a sequencing artifact, a later analysis removed under 600 highly shared, low-generation-probability nucleotide sequences. In a later analysis, a clonal expansion index for each public chain was calculated from normalized within-repertoire ranks of inferred template counts. A later analysis computed generation probabilities with a VDJ recombination model fitted to out-of-frame rearrangements, and checked the results against IGoR. Hypergeometric tests were used in a later analysis to score TCR-TCR, TCR-HLA and TCR-CMV co-occurrence, with a repertoire-size bias correction applied to the TCR pairs. False discovery rates were estimated in a later analysis by permuting HLA or CMV assignments 20 times. A later analysis grouped co-occurring TCRs with DBSCAN, adding TCRdist sequence similarity when clustering within HLA-allele-positive subsets. Co-occurrence clustering excluded repertoires with fewer than 30,000 or more than 120,000 public chains, plus five with anomalous nucleotide sharing. TCRdb obtained this table from immuneACCESS and retained in-frame rearrangements with V and J assigned. These tables miss some clones; where compared with another copy, unresolved V genes account for less than half of the shortfall, and the remainder is unexplained. The V and J calls and clone size were taken over from that table, and D and trimming were inferred from the DNA. The sample table contains some 200,000 clones; only one count was recorded for more than 75% of them. The ten largest clones add up to about 2.6% of the sample.

The cohort comprised 666 healthy bone marrow donors. Cohort members were all nominally healthy when sampled, although unrecorded immune exposures were likely present. The donor tested CMV seropositive, placing the donor among the 289 seropositive members of the cohort. Every donor gave a peripheral blood sample, and the peripheral blood mononuclear cells from that sample were used for TCR beta sequencing. The Qiagen DNeasy Blood Extraction Kit was used to extract genomic DNA from the blood cell samples. In the case of this clone: Its cognate antigen has yet to be identified. Nothing much larger sits one base from this clone, and base qualities are not available.

Trimming costs V 5 bases and J 4 bases, and their ends lie 8 bases apart. Taken from cysteine to phenylalanine, the CDR3 has 12 residues. The kept DNA is CDR3 alone, 36 bases in frame from the first base. CDR1 and CDR2 were assigned from the germline V gene as SGHVS and FNYEAQ. This TCR was sampled from a woman aged 45-59 years in good health and CMV-seropositive. Sequences were obtained from PBMCs. This chain is built from TRBV7-6 and TRBJ2-5, with no reliable assignment of the D segment. The sequenced DNA is TGTGCCAGCAGCGCCGTCAGAGAGACCCAGTACTTC. Its amino acids are CASSAVRETQYF.